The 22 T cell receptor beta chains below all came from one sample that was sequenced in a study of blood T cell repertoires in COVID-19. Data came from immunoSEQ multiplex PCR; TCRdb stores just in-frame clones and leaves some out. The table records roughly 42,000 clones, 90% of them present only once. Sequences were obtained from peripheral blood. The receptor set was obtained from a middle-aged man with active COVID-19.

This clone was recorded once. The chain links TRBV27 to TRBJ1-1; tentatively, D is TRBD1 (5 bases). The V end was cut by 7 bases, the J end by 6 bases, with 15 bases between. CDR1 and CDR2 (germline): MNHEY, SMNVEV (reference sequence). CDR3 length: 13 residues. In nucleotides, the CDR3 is TGTGCCAGCACCCTATCCGGGGGATCTGAAGCTTTCTTT. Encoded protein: CASTLSGGSEAFF.

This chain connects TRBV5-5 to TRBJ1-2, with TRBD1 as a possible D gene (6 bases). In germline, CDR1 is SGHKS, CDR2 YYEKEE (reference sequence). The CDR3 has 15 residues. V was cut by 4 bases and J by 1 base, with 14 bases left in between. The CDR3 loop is CASSLTGEVNYGYTF. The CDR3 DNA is TGTGCCAGCAGCCTGACAGGAGAGGTTAACTATGGCTACACCTTC.

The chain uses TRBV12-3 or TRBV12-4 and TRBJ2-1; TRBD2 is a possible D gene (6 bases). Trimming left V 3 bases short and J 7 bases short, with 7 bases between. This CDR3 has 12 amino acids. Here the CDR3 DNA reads TGTGCCAGCAGTTTCGGGGGTAATGAGCAGTTCTTC. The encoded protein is CASSFGGNEQFF.

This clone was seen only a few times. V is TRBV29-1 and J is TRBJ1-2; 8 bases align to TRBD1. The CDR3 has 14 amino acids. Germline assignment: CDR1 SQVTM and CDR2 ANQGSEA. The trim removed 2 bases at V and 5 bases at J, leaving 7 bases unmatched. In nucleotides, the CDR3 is TGCAGCGTTGAAAGACAGGGGATGCTGTATGGCTACACCTTC. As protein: CSVERQGMLYGYTF.

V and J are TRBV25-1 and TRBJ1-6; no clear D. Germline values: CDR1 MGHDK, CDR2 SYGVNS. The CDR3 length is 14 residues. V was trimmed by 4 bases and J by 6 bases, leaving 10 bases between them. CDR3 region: CASSGAHFNSPLHF. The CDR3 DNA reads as TGTGCCAGCAGTGGTGCTCACTTTAATTCACCCCTCCACTTT.

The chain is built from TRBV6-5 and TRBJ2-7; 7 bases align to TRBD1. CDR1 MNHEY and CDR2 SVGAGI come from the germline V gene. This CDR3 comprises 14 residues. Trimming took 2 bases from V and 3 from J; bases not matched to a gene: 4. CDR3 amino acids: CASSYAQGVYEQYF. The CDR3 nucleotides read TGTGCCAGCAGTTACGCCCAGGGGGTCTACGAGCAGTACTTC.

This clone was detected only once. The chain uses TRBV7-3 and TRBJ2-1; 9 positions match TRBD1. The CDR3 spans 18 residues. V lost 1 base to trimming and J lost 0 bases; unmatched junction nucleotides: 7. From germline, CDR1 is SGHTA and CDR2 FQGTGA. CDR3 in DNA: TGTGCCAGCAGCTTAAGAGTCCGGGACAGGGCCTCCTACAATGAGCAGTTCTTC. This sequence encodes CASSLRVRDRASYNEQFF.

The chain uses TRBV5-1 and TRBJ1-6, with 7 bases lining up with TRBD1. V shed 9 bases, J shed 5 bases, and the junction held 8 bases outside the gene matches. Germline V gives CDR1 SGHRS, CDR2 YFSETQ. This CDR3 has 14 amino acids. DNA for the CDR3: TGCGCCACAAATCCCGGGACAGATAATTCACCCCTCCACTTT. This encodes CATNPGTDNSPLHF.

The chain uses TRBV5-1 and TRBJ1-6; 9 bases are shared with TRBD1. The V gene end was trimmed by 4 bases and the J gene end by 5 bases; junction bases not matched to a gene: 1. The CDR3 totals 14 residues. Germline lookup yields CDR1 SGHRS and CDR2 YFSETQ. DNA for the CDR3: TGCGCCAGCAGCCGGACAGGGGATAATTCACCCCTCCACTTT. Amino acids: CASSRTGDNSPLHF. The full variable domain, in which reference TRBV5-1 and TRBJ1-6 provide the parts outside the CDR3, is KAGVTQTPRYLIKTRGQQVTLSCSPISGHRSVSWYQQTPGQGLQFLFEYFSETQRNKGNFPGRFSGRQFSNSRSEMNVSTLELGDSALYLCASSRTGDNSPLHFGNGTRLTVT.

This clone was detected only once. This CDR3 is CASSRDTGNSPLHF. The CDR3, as DNA: TGTGCCAGCTCCCGGGACACTGGTAATTCACCCCTCCACTTT. The V gene is TRBV2, the J gene TRBJ1-6, with a weak D call TRBD1 (6 bases). V was clipped by 8 bases and J by 6 bases, with 14 bases between them. The germline V gene has CDR1 SNHLY and CDR2 FYNNEI. The CDR3 totals 14 residues. Full variable domain (remainder filled in from reference TRBV2 and TRBJ1-6): EPEVTQTPSHQVTQMGQEVILRCVPISNHLYFYWYRQILGQKVEFLVSFYNNEISEKSEIFDDQFSVERPDGSNFTLKIRSTKLEDSAMYFCASSRDTGNSPLHFGNGTRLTVT.

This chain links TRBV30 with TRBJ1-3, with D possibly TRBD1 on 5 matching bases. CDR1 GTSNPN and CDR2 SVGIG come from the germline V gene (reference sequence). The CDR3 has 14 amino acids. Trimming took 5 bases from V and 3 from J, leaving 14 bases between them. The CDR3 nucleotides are TGTGCCTGGGGGGCGGGGACGAATGGAAACACCATATATTTT. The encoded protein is CAWGAGTNGNTIYF.

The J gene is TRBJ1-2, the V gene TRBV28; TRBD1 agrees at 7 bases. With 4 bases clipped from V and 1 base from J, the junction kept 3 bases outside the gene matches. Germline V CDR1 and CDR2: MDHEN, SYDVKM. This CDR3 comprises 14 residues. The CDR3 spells CASSWDRINYGYTF. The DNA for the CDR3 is TGTGCCAGCAGTTGGGACAGAATTAACTATGGCTACACCTTC.

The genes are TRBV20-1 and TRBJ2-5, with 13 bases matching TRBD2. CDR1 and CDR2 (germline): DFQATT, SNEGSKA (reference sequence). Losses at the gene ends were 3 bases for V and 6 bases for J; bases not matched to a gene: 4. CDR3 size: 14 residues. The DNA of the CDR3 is TGCAGTGCTAGTACTAGCGGGGGGGAAAAGACCCAGTACTTC. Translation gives CSASTSGGEKTQYF.

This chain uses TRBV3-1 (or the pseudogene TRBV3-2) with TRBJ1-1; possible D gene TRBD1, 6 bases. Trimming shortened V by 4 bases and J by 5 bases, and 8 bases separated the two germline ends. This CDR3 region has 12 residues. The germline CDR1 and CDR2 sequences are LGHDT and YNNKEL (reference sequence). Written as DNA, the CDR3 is TGTGCCAGCAGCCGGGGACAAACTGAAGCTTTCTTT. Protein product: CASSRGQTEAFF.

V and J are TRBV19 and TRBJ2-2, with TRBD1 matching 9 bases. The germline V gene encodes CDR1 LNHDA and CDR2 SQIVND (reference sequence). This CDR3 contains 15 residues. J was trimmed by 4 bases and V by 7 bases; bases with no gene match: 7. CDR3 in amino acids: CASNPNRGRTGELFF. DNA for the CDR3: TGTGCCAGTAATCCAAACAGGGGGCGCACCGGGGAGCTGTTTTTT.

The CDR3 reads CASSLFGQGRTEAFF. The CDR3 DNA reads TGTGCCAGCAGTTTATTCGGGCAGGGCCGCACTGAAGCTTTCTTT. The rearrangement uses TRBV27 and TRBJ1-1; TRBD1 might be the D (5 bases). V was shortened by 1 base and J by 4 bases, with 13 bases between the two germline ends. This CDR3 comprises 15 residues. Germline values: CDR1 MNHEY, CDR2 SMNVEV (reference sequence).

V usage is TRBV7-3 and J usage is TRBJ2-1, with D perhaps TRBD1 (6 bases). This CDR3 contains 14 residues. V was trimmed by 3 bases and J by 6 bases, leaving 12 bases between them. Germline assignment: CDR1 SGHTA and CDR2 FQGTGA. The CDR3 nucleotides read TGTGCCAGCAGCTTTTCCGGGACAAGCAATGAGCAGTTCTTC. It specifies CASSFSGTSNEQFF. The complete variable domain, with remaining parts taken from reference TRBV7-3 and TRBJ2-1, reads GAGVSQTPSNKVTEKGKYVELRCDPISGHTALYWYRQSLGQGPEFLIYFQGTGAADDSGLPNDRFFAVRPEGSVSTLKIQRTERGDSAVYLCASSFSGTSNEQFFGPGTRLTVL.

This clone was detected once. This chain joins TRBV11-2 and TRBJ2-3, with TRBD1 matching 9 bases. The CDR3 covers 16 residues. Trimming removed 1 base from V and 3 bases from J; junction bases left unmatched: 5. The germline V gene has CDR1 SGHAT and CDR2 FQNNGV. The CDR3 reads CASSLVGQGRTDTQYF. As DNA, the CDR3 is TGTGCCAGCAGCTTAGTGGGACAGGGTCGTACAGATACGCAGTATTTT.

The CDR3 reads CASSTGVGNIQYF. For the CDR3, the DNA is TGTGCCAGTAGTACAGGGGTCGGAAACATTCAGTACTTC. The V gene is TRBV19, the J gene TRBJ2-4; D perhaps matches TRBD1 (6 bases). CDR1 is LNHDA, CDR2 SQIVND, per germline (reference sequence). This CDR3 spans 13 amino acids. V lost 4 bases and J lost 6, with 10 bases in between.

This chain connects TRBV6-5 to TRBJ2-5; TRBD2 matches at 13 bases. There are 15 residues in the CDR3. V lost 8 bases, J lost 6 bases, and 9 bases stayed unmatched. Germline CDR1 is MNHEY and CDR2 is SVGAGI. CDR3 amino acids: CASGGTSGAGKTQYF. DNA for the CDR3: TGTGCCAGCGGAGGGACTAGCGGGGCCGGGAAGACCCAGTACTTC.

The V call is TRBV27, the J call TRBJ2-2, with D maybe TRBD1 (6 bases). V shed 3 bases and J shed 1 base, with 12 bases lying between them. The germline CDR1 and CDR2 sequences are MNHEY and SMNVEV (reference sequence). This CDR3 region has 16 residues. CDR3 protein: CASSFLSGVNTGELFF. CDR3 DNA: TGTGCCAGCAGTTTTCTGTCAGGGGTGAACACCGGGGAGCTGTTTTTT.

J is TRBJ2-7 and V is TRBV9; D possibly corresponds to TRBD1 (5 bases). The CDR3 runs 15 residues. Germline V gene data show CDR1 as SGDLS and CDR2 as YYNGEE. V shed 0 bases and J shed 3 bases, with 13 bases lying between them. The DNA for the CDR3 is TGTGCCAGCAGCGTAGGGGGCAGTCGGCACTACGAGCAGTACTTC. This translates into CASSVGGSRHYEQYF.